The present TCR beta chain was sequenced within a study of neoadjuvant anti-PD-1 for oral cavity cancer. Libraries were prepared by immunoSEQ multiplex PCR; TCRdb keeps only in-frame clonotypes and omits some of them. The table has about 14,000 clones, under 65% seen once. The V end lost 2 bases, the J end lost 4 bases, and 18 bases lay between the germline ends. The CDR3 covers 17 residues. CDR1 MNHNS and CDR2 SASEGT come from the germline V gene. The chain recombines TRBV6-1 with TRBJ2-1; D may correspond to TRBD1 or TRBD2 (6 bases each). The sample in question was PBMCs, obtained before nivolumab (anti-PD-1) treatment. This receptor was identified in a person between 40 and 79 years old with oral cavity squamous cell carcinoma. DNA for the CDR3: TGTGCCAGCAGTGAAAGGGGTACGGGGGCCCTATACAATGAGCAGTTCTTC. Translation gives CASSERGTGALYNEQFF.